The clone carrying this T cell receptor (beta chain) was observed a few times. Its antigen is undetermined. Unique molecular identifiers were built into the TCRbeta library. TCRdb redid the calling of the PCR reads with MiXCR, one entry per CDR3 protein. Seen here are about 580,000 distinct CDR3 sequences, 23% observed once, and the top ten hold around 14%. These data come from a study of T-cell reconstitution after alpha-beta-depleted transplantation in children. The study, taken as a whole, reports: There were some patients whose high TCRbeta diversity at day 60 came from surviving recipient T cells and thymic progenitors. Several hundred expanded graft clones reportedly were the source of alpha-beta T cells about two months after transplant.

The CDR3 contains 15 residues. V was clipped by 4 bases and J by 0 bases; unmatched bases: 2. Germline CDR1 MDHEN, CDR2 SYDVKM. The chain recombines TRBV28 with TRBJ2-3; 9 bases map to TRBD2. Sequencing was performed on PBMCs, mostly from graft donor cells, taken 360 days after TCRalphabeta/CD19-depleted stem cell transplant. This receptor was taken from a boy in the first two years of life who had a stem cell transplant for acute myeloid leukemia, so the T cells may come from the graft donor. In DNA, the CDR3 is TGTGCCAGCAGTTCTAGCGGGACTAGCACAGATACGCAGTATTTT. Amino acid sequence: CASSSSGTSTDTQYF.